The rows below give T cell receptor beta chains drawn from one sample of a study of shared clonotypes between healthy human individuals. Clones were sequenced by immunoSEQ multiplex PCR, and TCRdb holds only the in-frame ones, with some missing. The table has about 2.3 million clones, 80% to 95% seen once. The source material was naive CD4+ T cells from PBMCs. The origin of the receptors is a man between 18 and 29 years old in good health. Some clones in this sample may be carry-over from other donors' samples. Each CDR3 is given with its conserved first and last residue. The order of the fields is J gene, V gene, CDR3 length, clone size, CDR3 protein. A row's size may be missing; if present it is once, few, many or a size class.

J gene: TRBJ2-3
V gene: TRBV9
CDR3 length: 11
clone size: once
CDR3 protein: CASSGGDTQYF

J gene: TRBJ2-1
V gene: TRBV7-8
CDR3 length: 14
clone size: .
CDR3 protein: CASSQLAGSPEQFF

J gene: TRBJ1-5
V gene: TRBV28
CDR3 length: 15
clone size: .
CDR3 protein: CASRTLDKTYQPQHF

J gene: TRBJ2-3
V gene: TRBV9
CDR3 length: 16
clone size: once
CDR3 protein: CASSPGLAGGPDTQYF

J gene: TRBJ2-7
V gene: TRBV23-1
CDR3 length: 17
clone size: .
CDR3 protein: CASSQPVYEGANYEQYF

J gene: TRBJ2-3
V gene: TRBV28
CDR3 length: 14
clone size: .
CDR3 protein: CASSSLPPPDTQYF

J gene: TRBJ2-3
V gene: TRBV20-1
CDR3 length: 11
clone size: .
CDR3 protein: CSARGGDTQYF

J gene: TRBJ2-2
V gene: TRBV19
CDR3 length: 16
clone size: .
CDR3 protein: CASSTMGRPNTGELFF

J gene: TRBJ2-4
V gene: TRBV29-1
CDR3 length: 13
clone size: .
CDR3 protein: CSVRVTGGNIQYF

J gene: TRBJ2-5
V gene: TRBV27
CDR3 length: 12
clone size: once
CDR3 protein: CASSLLRETQYF

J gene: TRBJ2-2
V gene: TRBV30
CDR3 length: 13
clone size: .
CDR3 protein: CAWSVLVPGELFF

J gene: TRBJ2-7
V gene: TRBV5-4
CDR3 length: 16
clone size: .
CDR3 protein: CASSLEGLTSPNEQYF

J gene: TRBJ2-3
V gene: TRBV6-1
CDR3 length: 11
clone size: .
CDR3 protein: CASSQGNTQYF

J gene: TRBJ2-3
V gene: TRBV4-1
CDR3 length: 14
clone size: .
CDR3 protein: CASSQGNRERTQYF

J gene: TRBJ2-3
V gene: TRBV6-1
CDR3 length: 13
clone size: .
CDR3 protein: CASNLAGTDTQYF

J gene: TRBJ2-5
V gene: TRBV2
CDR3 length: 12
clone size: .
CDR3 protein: CASTANQETQYF

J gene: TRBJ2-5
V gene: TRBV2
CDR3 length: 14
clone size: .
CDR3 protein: CASSVTVFRETQYF

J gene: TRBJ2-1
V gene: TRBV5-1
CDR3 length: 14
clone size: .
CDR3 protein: CASSRGTLYNEQFF

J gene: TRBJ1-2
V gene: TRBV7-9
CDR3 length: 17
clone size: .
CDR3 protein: CASSTYRGKAAVYGYTF

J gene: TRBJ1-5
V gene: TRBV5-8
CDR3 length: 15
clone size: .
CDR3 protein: CASSLGQGWDQPQHF

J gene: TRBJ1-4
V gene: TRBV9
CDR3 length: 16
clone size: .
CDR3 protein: CASSPHPTATNEKLFF

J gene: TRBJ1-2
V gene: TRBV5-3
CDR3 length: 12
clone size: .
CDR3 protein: CARSFQDRSYTF

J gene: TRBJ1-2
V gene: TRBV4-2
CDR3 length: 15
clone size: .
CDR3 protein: CASSQDSAGGSGYTF

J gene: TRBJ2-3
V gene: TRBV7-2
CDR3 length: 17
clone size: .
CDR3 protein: CASRLADRLAPTDTQYF

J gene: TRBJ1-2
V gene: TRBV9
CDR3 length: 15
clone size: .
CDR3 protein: CASSVVGQGASGYTF

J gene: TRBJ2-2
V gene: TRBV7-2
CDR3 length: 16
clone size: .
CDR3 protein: CASSLQGATYTGELFF

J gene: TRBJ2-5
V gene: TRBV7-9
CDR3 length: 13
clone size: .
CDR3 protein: CASSLAAIETQYF

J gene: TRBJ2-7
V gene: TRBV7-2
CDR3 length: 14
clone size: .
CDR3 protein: CASSLAGTSNEQYF

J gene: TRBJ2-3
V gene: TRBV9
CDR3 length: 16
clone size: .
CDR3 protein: CASSVGLAGYTDTQYF